A selection of T cell receptor beta chains follows, all from one sample in a study of early T cells in non-severe SARS-CoV-2 infection. Via MiXCR, TCRdb re-called the 5' RACE reads, giving one row per CDR3 protein. The data hold approximately 29,000 distinct CDR3 sequences, with about 6% observed a single time. What was sequenced was whole blood. These receptors originate from an adult who was a healthcare worker with PCR-confirmed SARS-CoV-2 infection or an uninfected control (not recorded which). CDR3s include the opening cysteine and the closing phenylalanine or tryptophan. Each record gives: CDR3 length, clone size, D gene, V gene, J gene, CDR3 protein, CDR3 DNA. The D gene is left open where the match is weak. Only part of the rows carry a size: once, few, many, or a class if the clone is expanded.

>12|many|-|TRBV30|TRBJ1-2
CAWLDSHYGYTF
TGTGCCTGGCTTGACAGTCATTATGGCTACACCTTC
>15|many|TRBD2|TRBV2|TRBJ2-1
CASRAGRRAHNEQFF
TGTGCCAGCAGAGCGGGGAGGCGGGCCCACAATGAGCAGTTCTTC
>12|many|-|TRBV29-1|TRBJ1-1
CSVEVGTTEAFF
TGCAGCGTTGAGGTCGGAACCACTGAAGCTTTCTTT
>10|many|-|TRBV12-3/TRBV12-4|TRBJ1-2
CASSRGDETF
TGTGCCAGCAGTAGGGGGGACGAAACCTTC
>15|many|TRBD2|TRBV7-2|TRBJ2-7
CASSPPGLAETEQYF
TGTGCCAGCAGCCCCCCGGGACTAGCTGAAACCGAGCAGTACTTC
>16|few|-|TRBV7-9|TRBJ2-5
CASSPRILGDQETQYF
TGTGCCAGCAGCCCCAGGATACTGGGGGACCAAGAGACCCAGTACTTC
>14|many|-|TRBV7-2|TRBJ2-7
CASSLAGKPYEQYF
TGTGCCAGCAGCTTAGCGGGGAAACCCTACGAGCAGTACTTC
>16|many|TRBD1|TRBV11-1|TRBJ2-5
CASSLAGTVKQETQYF
TGTGCCAGCAGCTTGGCCGGGACAGTGAAGCAAGAGACCCAGTACTTC
>12|many|-|TRBV7-3|TRBJ2-2
CASSSSSGELFF
TGTGCCAGCAGCTCCTCGAGCGGGGAGCTGTTTTTT
>13|many|-|TRBV12-3/TRBV12-4|TRBJ2-5
CASSLQIQETQYF
TGTGCCAGCAGTTTACAGATACAAGAGACCCAGTACTTC
>15|medium-sized|-|TRBV20-1|TRBJ2-5
CSAGVEWPSLETQYF
TGCAGTGCTGGGGTGGAGTGGCCCTCCCTAGAGACCCAGTACTTC
>15|medium-sized|-|TRBV5-1|TRBJ2-6
CASSLAVAGTNVLTF
TGCGCCAGCAGCTTGGCCGTCGCAGGCACGAACGTCCTGACTTTC
>15|few|-|TRBV5-5|TRBJ1-5
CASSSLMEAHQPQHF
TGTGCCAGCAGCAGCTTGATGGAGGCTCATCAGCCCCAGCATTTT
>13|-|-|TRBV5-1|TRBJ2-5
CASSFLQQETQYF
TGCGCCAGCAGCTTCCTCCAACAAGAGACCCAGTACTTC
>14|many|-|TRBV27|TRBJ1-6
CASSLSADNSPLHF
TGTGCCAGCAGTTTATCAGCGGATAATTCACCCCTCCACTTT
>15|-|-|TRBV5-1|TRBJ2-5
CASSFQGRGQETQYF
TGCGCCAGCAGCTTCCAGGGTAGGGGTCAAGAGACCCAGTACTTC
>12|many|-|TRBV6-8|TRBJ2-7
CARNQGSYEQYF
TGTGCCAGGAACCAGGGGTCCTACGAGCAGTACTTC
>15|many|-|TRBV21-1|TRBJ2-5
CASGPTGTIRETQYF
TGTGCCAGCGGACCTACCGGGACAATAAGAGAGACCCAGTACTTC
>17|few|-|TRBV4-3|TRBJ2-3
CASSQENSAESTDTQYF
TGCGCCAGCAGCCAAGAAAATTCGGCGGAGAGCACAGATACGCAGTATTTT
>15|many|TRBD1|TRBV6-6|TRBJ1-5
CASRAFGTEGQPQHF
TGTGCCAGCAGAGCGTTCGGGACAGAGGGTCAGCCCCAGCATTTT
>14|many|-|TRBV12-3/TRBV12-4|TRBJ2-1
CASSLQLAVDEQFF
TGTGCCAGCAGTTTACAACTAGCCGTGGATGAGCAGTTCTTC
>14|-|-|TRBV3-1|TRBJ2-5
CASSQLTIPETQYF
TGTGCCAGCAGCCAGCTAACGATACCAGAGACCCAGTACTTC
>16|many|TRBD1|TRBV28|TRBJ2-3
CASSRRGTGITDTQYF
TGTGCCAGCAGTAGAAGAGGGACAGGGATAACAGATACGCAGTATTTT
>12|-|-|TRBV20-1|TRBJ1-1
CSASGANTEAFF
TGCAGTGCCAGTGGGGCAAACACTGAAGCTTTCTTT
>13|many|-|TRBV7-2|TRBJ2-4
CASSSSGDGIQYF
TGTGCCAGCAGCTCCTCCGGGGACGGCATTCAGTACTTC
>14|-|-|TRBV11-2|TRBJ2-7
CASSPEGQPYEQYF
TGTGCCAGCAGCCCTGAGGGGCAACCCTACGAGCAGTACTTC
>13|many|-|TRBV30|TRBJ1-1
CAWSGAVNTEAFF
TGTGCCTGGAGTGGGGCGGTGAACACTGAAGCTTTCTTT
>15|many|TRBD1|TRBV20-1|TRBJ1-6
CSATLGQGSFSPLHF
TGCAGTGCGACTCTTGGACAGGGGTCTTTTTCACCCCTCCACTTT
>15|many|-|TRBV6-6|TRBJ2-1
CASNPGQSSYNEQFF
TGTGCCAGCAATCCGGGACAAAGCTCCTACAATGAGCAGTTCTTC
>15|many|TRBD1|TRBV20-1|TRBJ2-1
CSARFDRATKNEQFF
TGCAGTGCTAGATTCGACAGGGCCACCAAAAATGAGCAGTTCTTC
>11|many|-|TRBV5-4|TRBJ1-2
CASAFGGGYTF
TGTGCCTCAGCTTTTGGGGGAGGCTACACCTTC
>13|many|-|TRBV3-1|TRBJ2-7
CASSLEQWYEQYF
TGTGCCAGCAGCCTCGAACAGTGGTACGAGCAGTACTTC
>13|many|-|TRBV7-6|TRBJ1-1
CASSPGADTEAFF
TGTGCCAGCAGCCCAGGGGCGGACACTGAAGCTTTCTTT
>13|many|-|TRBV20-1|TRBJ2-1
CSASMGVVNEQFF
TGCAGTGCTAGTATGGGGGTAGTTAATGAGCAGTTCTTC
>13|many|TRBD2|TRBV6-1|TRBJ2-5
CASRRGLEETQYF
TGTGCCAGCAGAAGGGGACTAGAAGAGACCCAGTACTTC
>11|many|-|TRBV28|TRBJ2-7
CASSSPGEQYF
TGTGCCAGCAGTTCCCCCGGCGAGCAGTACTTC
>15|many|-|TRBV20-1|TRBJ1-4
CSAPGSSGLNEKLFF
TGCAGTGCTCCTGGGTCCTCGGGCCTAAATGAAAAACTGTTTTTT
>15|many|-|TRBV19|TRBJ2-7
CASSNPEASSYEQYF
TGTGCCAGTAGCAACCCGGAGGCGTCCTCCTACGAGCAGTACTTC
>13|-|-|TRBV12-3/TRBV12-4|TRBJ2-7
CASSLARVYEQYF
TGTGCCAGCAGTTTGGCCAGGGTCTACGAGCAGTACTTC
>15|many|TRBD2|TRBV7-7|TRBJ2-1
CASSPGLAGYNEQFF
TGTGCCAGCAGCCCAGGACTAGCGGGGTACAATGAGCAGTTCTTC
>12|few|TRBD1|TRBV10-1|TRBJ2-3
CASTGTGDTQYF
TGCGCCAGCACAGGGACAGGAGATACGCAGTATTTT
>14|many|TRBD2|TRBV12-3/TRBV12-4|TRBJ2-7
CASTLAGGLHEQYF
TGTGCCAGCACCCTAGCGGGAGGGCTCCACGAGCAGTACTTC
>12|many|-|TRBV28|TRBJ2-7
CASSLRRPEQYF
TGTGCCAGCAGTTTGAGACGGCCCGAGCAGTACTTC
>15|many|TRBD2|TRBV2|TRBJ2-2
CASSSSGRAAGELFF
TGTGCCAGCAGTTCGAGCGGGAGGGCGGCCGGGGAGCTGTTTTTT
>15|many|TRBD1|TRBV12-3/TRBV12-4|TRBJ1-2
CASSQPGQGHYGYTF
TGTGCCAGCAGTCAGCCGGGACAGGGCCACTATGGCTACACCTTC
>12|-|-|TRBV7-3|TRBJ1-3
CASIPGDGTIYF
TGTGCCAGCATTCCAGGGGACGGCACCATATATTTT
>19|many|TRBD2|TRBV7-9|TRBJ2-1
CASSPDLAGVPEFYNEQFF
TGTGCCAGCAGCCCTGACCTAGCGGGGGTACCAGAATTCTACAATGAGCAGTTCTTC
>15|-|TRBD2|TRBV30|TRBJ2-4
CAWRVAGGAKNIQYF
TGTGCCTGGAGGGTAGCGGGAGGGGCCAAAAACATTCAGTACTTC
>13|few|-|TRBV11-2|TRBJ2-5
CASSFTGMETQYF
TGTGCCAGCAGCTTCACGGGGATGGAGACCCAGTACTTC
>12|many|TRBD2|TRBV2|TRBJ2-3
CASSQTSGANYF
TGTGCCAGCAGTCAGACTAGCGGGGCCAACTATTTT
>11|many|-|TRBV12-3/TRBV12-4|TRBJ2-2
CASRESGELFF
TGTGCCAGCAGAGAATCCGGGGAGCTGTTTTTT
>12|many|-|TRBV10-2|TRBJ1-1
CASSETTGRAFF
TGCGCCAGCAGTGAAACTACAGGGAGAGCTTTCTTT
>14|-|-|TRBV13|TRBJ2-2
CASSLGRNTGELFF
TGTGCCAGCAGCTTAGGGCGGAACACCGGGGAGCTGTTTTTT
>13|many|-|TRBV20-1|TRBJ2-3
CSARGSSTDTQYF
TGCAGTGCTAGGGGGTCTAGCACAGATACGCAGTATTTT
>17|medium-sized|TRBD1|TRBV29-1|TRBJ2-6
CSVGLDRVLAGANVLTF
TGCAGCGTAGGCTTGGACAGGGTGCTGGCTGGGGCCAACGTCCTGACTTTC